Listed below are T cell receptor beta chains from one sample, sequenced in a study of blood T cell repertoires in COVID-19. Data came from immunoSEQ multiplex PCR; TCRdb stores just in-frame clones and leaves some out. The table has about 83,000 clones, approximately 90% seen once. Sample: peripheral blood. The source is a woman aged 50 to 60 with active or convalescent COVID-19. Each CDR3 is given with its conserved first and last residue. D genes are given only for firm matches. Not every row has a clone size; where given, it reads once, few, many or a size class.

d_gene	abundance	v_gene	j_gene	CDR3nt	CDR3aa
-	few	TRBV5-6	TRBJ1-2	TGTGCCAGCAGCTTGGTAGGCAGGGATGGCTACACCTTC	CASSLVGRDGYTF
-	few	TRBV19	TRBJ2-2	TGTGCCATAATATACACGAACACCGGGGAGCTGTTTTTT	CAIIYTNTGELFF
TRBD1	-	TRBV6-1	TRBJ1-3	TGTGCCAGCAGTGAAGCGACAGGGGGGTCTGGAAACACCATATATTTT	CASSEATGGSGNTIYF
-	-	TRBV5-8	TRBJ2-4	TGTGCCAGCAGCTTGGGGCCCAACAAAAACATTCAGTACTTC	CASSLGPNKNIQYF
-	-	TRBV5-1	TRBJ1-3	TGCGCCAGCAGCTCTGTTATTGGAAACACCATATATTTT	CASSSVIGNTIYF
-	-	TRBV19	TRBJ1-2	TGTGCCAGTAGCGACAGATTTTCGGGCTACACCTTC	CASSDRFSGYTF
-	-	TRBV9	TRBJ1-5	TGTGCCAGCAGCCCCCATAGCAATCAGCCCCAGCATTTT	CASSPHSNQPQHF
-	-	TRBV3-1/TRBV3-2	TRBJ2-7	TGTGCCAGCAGCCAAGAGGGTACGGGGGTCTGGGAGCAGTACTTC	CASSQEGTGVWEQYF
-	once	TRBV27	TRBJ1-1	TGTGCCAGCAGCCCTTACACCTTGAACACTGAAGCTTTCTTT	CASSPYTLNTEAFF
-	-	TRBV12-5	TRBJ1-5	TGTGCTAGTGGTTTGTGGCAGTCCAATCAGCCCCAGCATTTT	CASGLWQSNQPQHF
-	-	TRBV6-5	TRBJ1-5	TGTGCCAGCTCTGACAGCTTTGACCAGCCCCAGCATTTT	CASSDSFDQPQHF
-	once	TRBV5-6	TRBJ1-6	TGTGCCACCGGGGATGGGACATCACTTAATTCACCCCTCCACTTT	CATGDGTSLNSPLHF
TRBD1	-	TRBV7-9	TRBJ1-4	TGTGCCAGCAGCACCAGGGGGGCGAGCGAAAAACTGTTTTTT	CASSTRGASEKLFF
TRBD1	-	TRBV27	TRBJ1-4	TGTGCCAGCAGTCGACAAACGCGACAGGGCCCCCCTGAAAAACTGTTTTTT	CASSRQTRQGPPEKLFF
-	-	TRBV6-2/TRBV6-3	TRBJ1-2	TGTGCCAGCAGTTACGATGACAGACCTAACTATGGCTACACCTTC	CASSYDDRPNYGYTF
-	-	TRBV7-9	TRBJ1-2	TGTGCCAGCAGCCTATCGGCGGGGGGCTACACCTTC	CASSLSAGGYTF
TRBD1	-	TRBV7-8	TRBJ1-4	TGTGCCAGCAGCTCCCCGAGACAGGGGCTTTCTGATGAAAAACTGTTTTTT	CASSSPRQGLSDEKLFF
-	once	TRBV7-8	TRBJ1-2	TGTGCCAGCAGCTTACCGGGGGTGAACTATGGCTACACCTTC	CASSLPGVNYGYTF
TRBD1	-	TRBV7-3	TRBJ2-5	TGTGCCAGCAGCTTCGAGGGGGCCTCCCAAGAGACCCAGTACTTC	CASSFEGASQETQYF
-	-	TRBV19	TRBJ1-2	TGTGCCAGTAGTATAGATCCCAGGGCCAATCGCCAGAACAACTATGGCTACACCTTC	CASSIDPRANRQNNYGYTF
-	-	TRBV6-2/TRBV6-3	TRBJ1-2	TGTGCCAGCAGTTCTCTCCCGGGAGCCGGTGGCTACACCTTC	CASSSLPGAGGYTF
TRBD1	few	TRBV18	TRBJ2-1	TGTGCCAGCTCACCGGGGGCCCAGGGGGCAGGGAATGAGCAGTTCTTC	CASSPGAQGAGNEQFF
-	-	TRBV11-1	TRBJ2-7	TGTGCCAGCAGCTTAAGAGGTGGAGGGTCCTACGAGCAGTACTTC	CASSLRGGGSYEQYF
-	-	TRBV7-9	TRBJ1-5	TGTGCCAGCAGCTTGGAAACAGAAAGCCAGCCCCAGCATTTT	CASSLETESQPQHF
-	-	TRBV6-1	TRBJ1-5	TGTGCCAGCAGTGAAATTCGGACAGCCCTAGGGACCCAGCATTTT	CASSEIRTALGTQHF
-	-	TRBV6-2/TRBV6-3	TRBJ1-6	TGTGCCAGCAGTTACTTCGTTACACGGAGCTCCTATAATTCACCCCTCCACTTT	CASSYFVTRSSYNSPLHF
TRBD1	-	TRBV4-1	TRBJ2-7	TGCGCCAGCAGCCAAGATCGAGGGACAGGGTTGTCCTACGAGCAGTACTTC	CASSQDRGTGLSYEQYF
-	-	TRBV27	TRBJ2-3	TGTGCCAGCAGTCCCGGGACTACAGATACGCAGTATTTT	CASSPGTTDTQYF
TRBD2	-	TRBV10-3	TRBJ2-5	TGTGCCACCGGGACTAACAAAGAGACCCAGTACTTC	CATGTNKETQYF
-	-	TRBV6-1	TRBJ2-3	TGTGCCAGCAGTGATGGGGGGACTGGGAGCACAGATACGCAGTATTTT	CASSDGGTGSTDTQYF
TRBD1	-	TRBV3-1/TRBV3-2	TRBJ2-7	TGTGCCAGCAGCCCTCCGGGGACAGGGATTTACGAGCAGTACTTC	CASSPPGTGIYEQYF
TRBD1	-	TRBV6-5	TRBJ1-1	TGTGCCAGCAGACCCCGGGACAGTTTTGAAGCTTTCTTT	CASRPRDSFEAFF
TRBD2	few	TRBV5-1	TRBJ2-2	TGCGCCAGCAGTGGAGGAGCGGGGGCAAACACCGGGGAGCTGTTTTTT	CASSGGAGANTGELFF
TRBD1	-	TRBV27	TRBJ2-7	TGTGCCAGCAAAGCGAGCCAGGGGGCTTACTACGAGCAGTACTTC	CASKASQGAYYEQYF
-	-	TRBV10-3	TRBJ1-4	TGTGCCATCAGAGCGGGAGGGGATAAACTGTTTTTT	CAIRAGGDKLFF
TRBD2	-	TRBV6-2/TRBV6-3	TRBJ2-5	TGTGCCAGCAGTTACGGACTAGCGGAGGCTAGGGAGACCCAGTACTTC	CASSYGLAEARETQYF
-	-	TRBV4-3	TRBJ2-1	TGCGCCAGCAGCCAATTGGGGCAGGCACACAATGAGCAGTTCTTC	CASSQLGQAHNEQFF
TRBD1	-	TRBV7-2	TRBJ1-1	TGTGCCAGCAGCTTTGGACAGGGGGGGACTGAAGCTTTCTTT	CASSFGQGGTEAFF
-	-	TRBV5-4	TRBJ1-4	TGTGCCAGCAGCTCGAACAGTCAGTCTAATGAAAAACTGTTTTTT	CASSSNSQSNEKLFF